The 19 T cell receptor beta chains below were found in one sample sequenced in a study of T cell responses to AZD1222 COVID-19 vaccine. Libraries were prepared by immunoSEQ multiplex PCR; TCRdb keeps only in-frame clonotypes and omits some of them. This sample yields approximately 110,000 clones, of which roughly 80% are seen a single time; roughly 9% belongs to the top ten. The source material was peripheral blood, sampled on day 0 of AZD1222 vaccination. These receptors originate from an adult in good health.

This clone was recorded once. The gene calls are TRBV3-1 (or the pseudogene TRBV3-2) and TRBJ1-1; TRBD1 matches at 8 bases. CDR3 length equals 18 residues. CDR1 LGHDT and CDR2 YNNKEL come from the germline V gene (reference sequence). The V segment lost 4 bases and the J segment 5 bases; nucleotides outside the gene matches: 18. The CDR3: CASSPNRQGNRRRTEAFF. The CDR3 DNA follows: TGTGCCAGCAGCCCTAATCGACAGGGGAATAGGAGGAGAACTGAAGCTTTCTTT.

The chain is built from TRBV4-2 and TRBJ2-5; D uncertain. CDR1 is LGHNA and CDR2 is YNFKEQ in the germline V gene. The CDR3 totals 16 residues. V lost 0 bases and J 3 bases, leaving 14 bases between the germline ends. The CDR3 DNA follows: TGTGCCAGCAGCCAAGACACAACCGTCTCGAAAGAGACCCAGTACTTC. Translation gives CASSQDTTVSKETQYF.

Turning to this clone: At one end the junction does not follow the germline gene, possibly because of a read error. Other DNA sequences in the same sample also yield this CDR3. This chain uses TRBV7-7 with TRBJ1-1; no reliable D call. The CDR3 extends over 13 amino acids. Germline assignment: CDR1 SSHAT and CDR2 FNYEAQ (reference sequence). CDR3 nucleotides: TGTGCTAGCAGCTTGACCCTGAACACTGAAGCTTTCTTT. Translating it yields CASSLTLNTEAFF. Full variable domain (outside the CDR3, taken from reference TRBV7-7 and TRBJ1-1): GAGVSQSPRYKVTKRGQDVTLRCDPISSHATLYWYQQALGQGPEFLTYFNYEAQPDKSGLPSDRFSAERPEGSISTLTIQRTEQRDSAMYRCASSLTLNTEAFFGQGTRLTVV.

The chain joins TRBV6-1 to TRBJ1-2; D might be TRBD1 (5 bases). Germline loops: CDR1 MNHNS, CDR2 SASEGT. The CDR3 totals 15 residues. The V and J ends lost 3 bases and 3 bases respectively, with 14 bases between them. In nucleotides, the CDR3 is TGTGCCAGCAGTGATTTACTCAGGGCCGACTATGGCTACACCTTC. Encoded protein: CASSDLLRADYGYTF.

The rearrangement joins TRBV5-1 to TRBJ1-2, with D hard to call. The CDR3 runs 15 residues. The germline gives CDR1 SGHRS, CDR2 YFSETQ. Trimming removed 0 bases at V and 4 bases at J, with 13 bases between. CDR3 in amino acids: CASSLAIGRFYGYTF. The CDR3, as DNA: TGCGCCAGCAGCTTGGCAATCGGCAGGTTCTATGGCTACACCTTC.

The V gene is TRBV5-5, the J gene TRBJ1-4; D ambiguous. V gave up 0 bases and J gave up 7 bases, with 13 bases separating them. CDR1 is SGHKS, CDR2 YYEKEE, per germline (reference sequence). This CDR3 is 15 amino acids long. The chain's CDR3 is CASSLAWVGGEKLFF. The CDR3 DNA follows: TGTGCCAGCAGCTTGGCTTGGGTCGGAGGTGAAAAACTGTTTTTT.

The chain joins TRBV7-9 to TRBJ1-3; D not certain. In germline, CDR1 is SEHNR, CDR2 FQNEAQ (reference sequence). The CDR3 has 13 residues. Trimming shortened V by 7 bases and J by 6 bases, and 13 bases separated the two germline ends. This chain's CDR3 is CASTLTGENTIYF. CDR3 DNA: TGTGCCAGCACCTTGACCGGGGAAAACACCATATATTTT.

The rearrangement joins TRBV27 to TRBJ1-2; D not certain. This CDR3 has 14 amino acids. Trimming took 5 bases from V and 7 from J, leaving 17 bases between them. CDR1 is MNHEY and CDR2 is SMNVEV in the germline V gene (reference sequence). Here the CDR3 reads CASSRGRGVGGYTF. The CDR3 nucleotides read TGTGCCAGCAGTCGAGGACGGGGAGTGGGTGGCTACACCTTC.

This chain links TRBV6-2 or TRBV6-3 with TRBJ2-7; D is perhaps TRBD1 or TRBD2 (5 bases each). The CDR3 is 14 amino acids. Trimming stripped 4 bases from V and 0 bases from J, with 10 bases between. Per the germline V gene, CDR1 is MNHEY and CDR2 is SVGEGT. CDR3 amino acids: CASSSGTNSYEQYF. The DNA of the CDR3 is TGTGCCAGCAGTTCCGGGACCAACTCCTACGAGCAGTACTTC.

This clone was picked up a small number of times. This chain joins TRBV6-2 or TRBV6-3 and TRBJ2-5, with D perhaps given as TRBD1 or TRBD2 (6 bases each). Germline CDR1 reads MNHEY; CDR2 reads SVGEGT. The CDR3 is 17 residues long. Trimming took off 6 bases at V and 1 base at J, with 21 bases between the two ends. This chain's CDR3 is CASSPRLFSGAQETQYF. The CDR3 DNA is TGTGCCAGCAGCCCTCGCCTCTTTTCGGGGGCCCAAGAGACCCAGTACTTC.

This rearrangement joins TRBV7-2 to TRBJ2-7, with 13 bases matching TRBD2. The V segment lost 9 bases and the J segment 2 bases; nucleotides outside the gene matches: 10. The CDR3 sequence is 16 residues long. Germline V gene sequence: CDR1 SGHTA, CDR2 FQGNSA. CDR3 in amino acids: CASTSPTSGRAYEQYF. The CDR3 nucleotides are TGTGCCAGTACATCCCCAACTAGCGGGAGGGCCTACGAGCAGTACTTC.

The genes are TRBV29-1 and TRBJ2-7, with 9 positions matching TRBD1. CDR3 length: 14 amino acids. Per germline, CDR1 SQVTM and CDR2 ANQGSEA. J lost 2 bases, V lost 6 bases, and 8 bases had no gene match. Here the CDR3 reads CSVALGQGPYEQYF. As DNA, the CDR3 is TGCAGCGTCGCTCTGGGACAGGGACCCTACGAGCAGTACTTC.

This chain links TRBV28 with TRBJ2-1, with D possibly TRBD2 on 6 matching bases. V was pared by 2 bases and J by 0 bases, with 11 bases between. Germline lookup yields CDR1 MDHEN and CDR2 SYDVKM. This CDR3 spans 16 amino acids. The CDR3 coding sequence is TGTGCCAGCAGTTTACCTCGGGGGAGCTCCTACAATGAGCAGTTCTTC. This codes for CASSLPRGSSYNEQFF.

The CDR3 sequence is CATSRELVGEQFF. CDR3 bases: TGTGCCACCAGCAGAGAACTAGTAGGTGAGCAGTTCTTC. This chain links TRBV15 with TRBJ2-1, with D perhaps TRBD2 (5 bases). CDR1 is LNHNV and CDR2 is YYDKDF in the germline V gene (reference sequence). Trimming removed 0 bases at V and 9 bases at J, with 9 bases between. The CDR3 runs 13 residues.

This clone was found once. The gene calls are TRBV5-1 and TRBJ1-3; no clear D. This CDR3 is 15 amino acids long. V gave up 0 bases and J gave up 1 base, with 8 bases separating them. Germline V gene data show CDR1 as SGHRS and CDR2 as YFSETQ. The CDR3: CASSLEDVSGNTIYF. CDR3 DNA: TGCGCCAGCAGCTTGGAGGATGTATCTGGAAACACCATATATTTT.

This clone was found once. V and J are TRBV7-8 and TRBJ1-5; D gene ambiguous. CDR3 length: 13 amino acids. Germline CDR1 reads SGHVS; CDR2 reads FQNEAQ. Deletions cut 5 bases from V and 0 bases from J, with 5 bases between. The CDR3 protein is CASSPHSNQPQHF. The DNA of the CDR3 is TGTGCCAGCAGCCCACATAGCAATCAGCCCCAGCATTTT.

This chain uses TRBV9 with TRBJ2-4; 14 bases align to TRBD2. Per the germline V gene, CDR1 is SGDLS and CDR2 is YYNGEE. V lost 3 bases, J lost 5 bases, and 10 bases stayed unmatched. The CDR3 has 18 amino acids. The CDR3 sequence is CASSARLAGGPLENIQYF. DNA for the CDR3: TGTGCCAGCAGCGCTCGACTAGCGGGAGGGCCGTTGGAAAACATTCAGTACTTC.

This chain joins TRBV5-1 and TRBJ1-3, with D uncertain. Germline-derived CDR1 and CDR2 are SGHRS and YFSETQ. Trimming removed 0 bases at V and 0 bases at J, with 7 bases between. The CDR3 runs 15 residues. The CDR3 here is CASSLGVTSGNTIYF. In nucleotides, the CDR3 is TGCGCCAGCAGCTTGGGGGTCACCTCTGGAAACACCATATATTTT.

The chain couples TRBV28 to TRBJ1-2; D gene unclear. The CDR3 spans 13 residues. Germline V gives CDR1 MDHEN, CDR2 SYDVKM. The V end was cut by 1 base, the J end by 4 bases, with 7 bases between. CDR3 nucleotide sequence: TGTGCCAGCAGTTTATCTCGGCCCTATGGCTACACCTTC. Translated: CASSLSRPYGYTF.